Each of the 20 T cell receptor beta chains below was sequenced from the same sample in a study of T cell responses to AZD1222 COVID-19 vaccine. Assay: immunoSEQ multiplex PCR; the TCRdb copy retains only in-frame clones and omits some. The data contain approximately 80,000 clones, 80% to 90% of them singletons. The source was peripheral blood, collected 28 days after the second AZD1222 dose. The source is an adult who received the AZD1222 COVID-19 vaccine.

The chain uses TRBV6-5 and TRBJ1-6; D remains unclear. This CDR3 has 16 amino acids. Per the germline V gene, CDR1 is MNHEY and CDR2 is SVGAGI. Trimming shortened V by 2 bases and J by 5 bases, and 13 bases separated the two germline ends. The CDR3 DNA follows: TGTGCCAGCAGTTACGGCAGGACCTATGATAATTCACCCCTCCACTTT. Translated: CASSYGRTYDNSPLHF.

This clone occurred a few times. The chain has TRBV27 and TRBJ1-2; 9 nucleotides align to TRBD1. The CDR3 sequence is 16 residues long. CDR1 and CDR2 (germline): MNHEY, SMNVEV (reference sequence). J gave up 6 bases and V 8 bases, and 16 bases lay outside the gene matches. This chain's CDR3 is CASGPSLDRGVNGYTF. CDR3 sequence (DNA): TGTGCCAGCGGGCCCTCCCTAGACAGGGGGGTGAATGGCTACACCTTC.

The CDR3 loop reads CASSSPVGYEQYF. DNA of the CDR3: TGTGCCAGCAGTTCCCCCGTGGGCTACGAGCAGTACTTC. The V call is TRBV28, the J call TRBJ2-7; D gene uncertain. CDR3 length: 13 residues. The V end lost 4 bases, the J end lost 3 bases, and 10 bases lay between the germline ends. In germline, CDR1 is MDHEN, CDR2 SYDVKM.

The CDR3 here is CASRPPGSYNSPLHF. CDR3 in DNA: TGTGCCAGCAGACCCCCGGGCTCCTATAATTCACCCCTCCACTTT. This rearrangement joins TRBV6-5 to TRBJ1-6, with D hard to call. The V and J ends lost 6 bases and 0 bases respectively, with 9 bases between them. Germline-derived CDR1 and CDR2 are MNHEY and SVGAGI. CDR3 length: 15 residues.

The chain recombines TRBV7-2 with TRBJ1-4, with D perhaps TRBD1 (5 bases). Deletions cut 6 bases from V and 11 bases from J, with 19 bases between. The CDR3 covers 14 residues. Per germline, CDR1 SGHTA and CDR2 FQGNSA. CDR3 nucleotide sequence: TGTGCCAGCAGGAGCCGGGCAGGGACGGCCAAACTGTTTTTT. It yields the protein CASRSRAGTAKLFF.

Written as DNA, the CDR3 is TGTGCCTGGCGAGGAGCGGGGCCCGGGGAGCTGTTTTTT. This codes for CAWRGAGPGELFF. This chain joins TRBV7-9 and TRBJ2-2; 7 bases line up with TRBD2. The germline V gene encodes CDR1 SEHNR and CDR2 FQNEAQ (reference sequence). The J segment lost 6 bases and the V segment lost 11 bases, leaving 9 bases of the junction unmatched. This CDR3 has 13 amino acids.

The rearrangement uses TRBV7-2 and TRBJ1-5, with 10 bases matching TRBD1. CDR1 is SGHTA, CDR2 FQGNSA, per germline. This CDR3 has 15 residues. The ends lost 3 bases at V and 5 bases at J; junction bases unmatched: 4. CDR3 in amino acids: CASSFRQGADQPQHF. The CDR3 coding sequence is TGTGCCAGCAGCTTCCGACAGGGGGCGGATCAGCCCCAGCATTTT.

This chain connects TRBV29-1 to TRBJ1-2; perhaps TRBD1 as D (5 bases). The germline V and J ends were trimmed by 5 bases and 0 bases, with 13 bases remaining between them. The CDR3 totals 14 residues. In germline, CDR1 is SQVTM, CDR2 ANQGSEA. CDR3 residues: CSVSPGAANYGYTF. In DNA, the CDR3 is TGCAGCGTTTCTCCCGGGGCAGCTAACTATGGCTACACCTTC.

The rearrangement joins TRBV6-5 to TRBJ1-1; no firm D call. Trimming took off 3 bases at V and 5 bases at J, with 10 bases between the two ends. Germline V lookup: CDR1 MNHEY, CDR2 SVGAGI. The CDR3 extends over 13 amino acids. CDR3 region: CASSYSQVTEAFF. The CDR3, as DNA: TGTGCCAGCAGTTATTCCCAGGTAACTGAAGCTTTCTTT.

The chain couples TRBV4-2 to TRBJ2-1; no definite D call. V lost 1 base to trimming and J lost 8 bases, with 3 bases between them. Germline V gives CDR1 LGHNA, CDR2 YNFKEQ. The CDR3 covers 11 residues. The CDR3 is CASSQAYEQFF. The DNA of the CDR3 is TGTGCCAGCAGCCAAGCCTATGAGCAGTTCTTC.

This chain uses TRBV7-2 with TRBJ1-4; 9 nucleotides align to TRBD1. CDR1 and CDR2 (germline): SGHTA, FQGNSA. The V and J ends lost 4 bases and 8 bases, in that order; junction bases with no gene match: 11. There are 16 residues in the CDR3. CDR3 sequence (DNA): TGTGCCAGCAGCTACCAACAGGGGGCGGCCGGGGAAAAACTGTTTTTT. Translation gives CASSYQQGAAGEKLFF.

This clone was observed a single time. This sequence joins TRBV7-9 and TRBJ1-2; 7 nucleotides match TRBD1. The J segment lost 7 bases and the V segment lost 3 bases, leaving 5 bases of the junction unmatched. The CDR3 spans 13 residues. CDR1 is SEHNR and CDR2 is FQNEAQ in the germline V gene (reference sequence). The CDR3 DNA follows: TGTGCCAGCAGCTTTGGAGGGGGCCGTGGCTACACCTTC. Its translation: CASSFGGGRGYTF.

A few counts support this clone. The chain combines TRBV30 with TRBJ2-1, with TRBD1 matching over 9 bases. V shed 4 bases and J 5 bases; nucleotides not matched to a gene: 6. This CDR3 has 14 amino acids. Germline-derived CDR1 and CDR2 are GTSNPN and SVGIG (reference sequence). CDR3 DNA sequence: TGTGCCTGGAATTGGGGACAGGGTGACAATGAGCAGTTCTTC. This translates into CAWNWGQGDNEQFF.

The chain uses TRBV7-3 and TRBJ1-1, with D unresolved. Trimming removed 2 bases at V and 1 base at J, with 14 bases between. Germline loops: CDR1 SGHTA, CDR2 FQGTGA. The CDR3 contains 16 residues. The CDR3 reads CASSLGVLTENTEAFF. CDR3 DNA: TGTGCCAGCAGCTTAGGCGTCCTTACAGAGAACACTGAAGCTTTCTTT.

This chain uses TRBV24-1 with TRBJ2-3, with unresolved D. This CDR3 is 12 amino acids long. Trimming pared 4 bases from V and 6 bases from J, leaving 7 bases between. CDR1 and CDR2 (germline): KGHDR, SFDVKD. CDR3 sequence (DNA): TGTGCCACCAGTGACGTGGGGGATACGCAGTATTTT. Translating gives CATSDVGDTQYF.

The rearrangement uses TRBV27 and TRBJ1-2; D might be TRBD1 (5 bases). The CDR3 loop spans 13 amino acids. Germline lookup yields CDR1 MNHEY and CDR2 SMNVEV (reference sequence). The V end was cut by 5 bases, the J end by 2 bases, with 9 bases between. The chain's CDR3 is CASSLRDNYGYTF. Here the CDR3 DNA reads TGTGCCAGCAGTCTGCGGGACAACTATGGCTACACCTTC.

The J gene is TRBJ1-5, the V gene TRBV30; 12 bases agree with TRBD1. CDR1 GTSNPN and CDR2 SVGIG come from the germline V gene (reference sequence). V was pared by 5 bases and J by 1 base, with 6 bases of the junction left unmatched. The CDR3 is 16 amino acids. The CDR3 sequence is CAWRGQGAGSNQPQHF. The CDR3 nucleotides are TGTGCCTGGCGGGGACAGGGGGCCGGGAGCAATCAGCCCCAGCATTTT.

The rearrangement uses TRBV27 and TRBJ1-6; D is unresolved. From germline, CDR1 is MNHEY and CDR2 SMNVEV (reference sequence). CDR3 length: 12 residues. V was shortened by 2 bases and J by 10 bases, with 6 bases between the two germline ends. The CDR3 sequence: CASSLGRSPLHF. The CDR3 coding sequence is TGTGCCAGCAGTTTAGGACGATCACCCCTCCACTTT.

The chain links TRBV5-1 to TRBJ2-3, with 8 nucleotides matching TRBD1. Losses at the gene ends were 5 bases for V and 5 bases for J; bases not matched to a gene: 7. Germline-derived CDR1 and CDR2 are SGHRS and YFSETQ. CDR3 length equals 14 residues. The chain's CDR3 is CASRPGGSEDTQYF. In nucleotides, the CDR3 is TGCGCCAGCAGGCCAGGGGGCTCGGAAGATACGCAGTATTTT.

The chain carries TRBV10-2 and TRBJ2-1; a possible D gene is TRBD2 (6 bases). The CDR3 totals 14 residues. Trimming left V 6 bases short and J 12 bases short, with 21 bases between. CDR1 is WSHSY, CDR2 SAAADI, per germline. The CDR3 DNA reads TGCGCCAGCAGCCAAGGGACTTGGGACTGGGTGCAGTTCTTC. It is translated as CASSQGTWDWVQFF.